This T cell receptor beta chain was sequenced during a study of T cells in Graves' hyperthyroidism and ophthalmopathy. Amplification targeted TCR beta CDR3 regions from RNA transcripts. The HTBI primer set drove a first-round RT-PCR of the TCR CDR3. TCRdb redid the calling of the multiplex PCR reads with MiXCR, one entry per CDR3 protein. The repertoire holds approximately 720,000 distinct CDR3 sequences, 18% seen once, with approximately 15% in the top ten. This clonotype has a count of ten or more. The germline V gene encodes CDR1 LGHDT and CDR2 YNNKEL (reference sequence). Deletions cut 0 bases from V and 9 bases from J, with 9 bases between. The CDR3 runs to 13 residues.

The sequence derives from a woman between 45 and 65 years old with Graves' hyperthyroidism that later progressed to Graves' ophthalmopathy. The sample consisted of blood. The chain has TRBV3-1 and TRBJ2-1; no clear D. CDR3 DNA sequence: TGTGCCAGCAGCCAAGAGCTCCGGCCTGAGCAGTTCTTC. Translation gives CASSQELRPEQFF.